The rows below give T cell receptor beta chains drawn from one sample of a study of cytomegalovirus exposure and HLA in healthy donors. The protocol was immunoSEQ multiplex PCR, while the TCRdb copy is restricted to in-frame clones and leaves out a portion. The sample gives about 120,000 clones, about 75% of which show up once; over 25% is in the top ten. The sample comprised PBMCs. Source of these receptors: a man in his sixties in good health and CMV-seropositive. CDR3s include the opening cysteine and the closing phenylalanine or tryptophan. D genes are given only for firm matches. Size is stated for part of the rows, as once, few or many counts, or as a class when the clone is expanded.

TRBV5-4	-	TRBJ2-5	TRBD2	CASSSGGIQETQYF	TGTGCCAGCAGTAGCGGGGGGATACAAGAGACCCAGTACTTC
TRBV30	-	TRBJ1-1	-	CAWSHSSVHGGRNTEAFF	TGTGCCTGGAGTCACTCGTCGGTACATGGAGGTCGAAACACTGAAGCTTTCTTT
TRBV11-2	-	TRBJ1-3	TRBD1	CASSLASTGTGTGNTIYF	TGTGCCAGCAGCTTAGCCTCTACCGGGACAGGGACCGGAAACACCATATATTTT
TRBV19	few	TRBJ1-1	TRBD1	CASSSLPGTEQNTEAFF	TGTGCCAGTAGTTCCCTCCCCGGGACAGAACAGAACACTGAAGCTTTCTTT
TRBV5-1	-	TRBJ2-1	-	CASSTPQGVGEQFF	TGCGCCAGCAGTACGCCCCAAGGGGTTGGTGAGCAGTTCTTC
TRBV10-1	-	TRBJ2-4	-	CASRTYELLGAKNIQYF	TGCGCCAGCAGGACTTACGAACTTCTTGGGGCCAAAAACATTCAGTACTTC
TRBV7-9	-	TRBJ2-7	TRBD2	CASSLGLAASTHSYEQYF	TGTGCCAGCAGCTTAGGGCTAGCGGCTTCAACTCACTCCTACGAGCAGTACTTC
TRBV7-9	few	TRBJ1-5	TRBD1	CASSLGQGSSNQPQHF	TGTGCCAGCAGCTTGGGACAGGGGAGTAGCAATCAGCCCCAGCATTTT
TRBV6-1	-	TRBJ2-1	-	CASSERGGPSSYNEQFF	TGTGCCAGCAGTGAACGCGGGGGCCCTAGCTCCTACAATGAGCAGTTCTTC
TRBV6-1	-	TRBJ1-2	TRBD1	CASTDRGNGYTF	TGTGCCAGCACGGACAGGGGAAATGGCTACACCTTC
TRBV5-1	-	TRBJ2-5	TRBD2	CASSLGLAAETQYF	TGCGCCAGCAGCTTGGGACTAGCGGCAGAGACCCAGTACTTC
TRBV30	-	TRBJ1-1	TRBD1	CAWATGSSTEAFF	TGTGCCTGGGCGACAGGGTCAAGCACTGAAGCTTTCTTT
TRBV28	-	TRBJ1-2	-	CASSSAGWYTF	TGTGCCAGCAGCTCCGCAGGGTGGTACACCTTC
TRBV7-2	-	TRBJ2-1	-	CASSLPYRLSYNEQFF	TGTGCCAGCAGCCTTCCCTACCGCCTCTCCTACAATGAGCAGTTCTTC
TRBV5-6	-	TRBJ2-1	-	CASSRGYSYNEQFF	TGTGCCAGCTCACGGGGTTACTCCTACAATGAGCAGTTCTTC
TRBV5-1	-	TRBJ2-3	-	CASRADRGTDTQYF	TGCGCCAGCAGAGCGGACAGAGGCACAGATACGCAGTATTTT
TRBV7-2	-	TRBJ1-1	-	CASRSRERVIAEAFF	TGTGCCAGCAGAAGCCGGGAGCGTGTGATCGCTGAAGCTTTCTTT
TRBV7-2	-	TRBJ2-7	-	CASSFSGIEQYF	TGTGCCAGCAGCTTTTCCGGGATCGAGCAGTACTTC
TRBV4-1	-	TRBJ2-3	TRBD2	CASSQDSGRAIRTDTQYF	TGCGCCAGCAGCCAAGATAGCGGGAGGGCCATAAGGACAGATACGCAGTATTTT
TRBV7-8	-	TRBJ2-4	-	CASSLPRGSKNIQYF	TGTGCCAGCAGCTTACCCAGGGGATCCAAAAACATTCAGTACTTC
TRBV5-1	-	TRBJ1-6	-	CASRPDSSYNSPLHF	TGCGCCAGCAGGCCCGACAGCTCCTATAATTCACCCCTCCACTTT
TRBV29-1	-	TRBJ1-5	TRBD1	CSAGQGIDQPQHF	TGCAGCGCGGGACAGGGGATCGATCAGCCCCAGCATTTT
TRBV7-2	few	TRBJ1-2	-	CASSLAPGATGYTF	TGTGCCAGCAGCTTAGCGCCAGGGGCCACTGGCTACACCTTC
TRBV2	-	TRBJ1-2	-	CASSPGLYGYTF	TGTGCCAGCAGCCCGGGTCTCTATGGCTACACCTTC
TRBV30	-	TRBJ1-4	TRBD1	CAGDRRNEKLFF	TGTGCCGGGGACAGGCGTAATGAAAAACTGTTTTTT
TRBV5-1	-	TRBJ1-4	-	CASSLEAGEKLFF	TGCGCCAGCAGCTTGGAGGCAGGAGAAAAACTGTTTTTT
TRBV5-8	-	TRBJ1-5	-	CASRQSILSNQPQHF	TGTGCCAGCAGACAATCCATACTAAGCAATCAGCCCCAGCATTTT
TRBV29-1	-	TRBJ2-1	TRBD2	CSLAWISGSHRSSYNEQFF	TGCAGCCTTGCCTGGATTAGCGGGAGCCACCGTAGCTCCTACAATGAGCAGTTCTTC
TRBV27	once	TRBJ1-1	TRBD1	CASSLSPGTGNTEAFF	TGTGCCAGCAGTTTATCCCCCGGGACAGGGAACACTGAAGCTTTCTTT
TRBV5-6	-	TRBJ1-1	TRBD1	CASSPNKGQGYEAFF	TGTGCCAGCAGCCCCAATAAGGGACAGGGTTATGAAGCTTTCTTT
TRBV16	-	TRBJ2-6	-	CASSQHASGANVLTF	TGTGCCAGCAGCCAACATGCGTCTGGGGCCAACGTCCTGACTTTC
TRBV7-9	-	TRBJ2-7	TRBD1	CASSYGDRGRHEQYF	TGTGCCAGCAGCTATGGGGACAGGGGGCGTCACGAGCAGTACTTC
TRBV9	-	TRBJ2-2	-	CASSVRGQPNTGELFF	TGTGCCAGCAGCGTCCGCGGACAGCCGAACACCGGGGAGCTGTTTTTT
TRBV2	-	TRBJ2-5	-	CASSGRTQGGTQYF	TGTGCCAGCAGTGGCCGCACACAGGGCGGGACCCAGTACTTC
TRBV5-1	-	TRBJ2-7	-	CASSPSTAAYEQYF	TGCGCCAGCAGCCCATCGACAGCCGCCTACGAGCAGTACTTC
TRBV18	-	TRBJ2-1	-	CASSPGGQSNNEQFF	TGTGCCAGCTCACCAGGAGGACAGTCCAACAATGAGCAGTTCTTC
TRBV28	-	TRBJ1-2	TRBD1	CASSSWTGEPFYGYTF	TGTGCCAGCAGTTCCTGGACAGGGGAACCCTTCTATGGCTACACCTTC
TRBV28	-	TRBJ1-4	TRBD1	CASSFGGQGALGFF	TGTGCCAGCAGTTTTGGCGGACAGGGGGCCTTAGGGTTTTTT
TRBV5-4	-	TRBJ2-4	-	CASSLGEGNIQYF	TGTGCCAGCAGCTTGGGAGAGGGAAACATTCAGTACTTC
TRBV6-6	-	TRBJ2-2	TRBD1	CASQTTGGSGELFF	TGTGCCAGTCAGACGACAGGGGGCTCCGGGGAGCTGTTTTTT
TRBV7-8	once	TRBJ2-1	TRBD2	CASSPLAGRDNEQFF	TGTGCCAGCAGCCCCCTAGCGGGGCGGGACAATGAGCAGTTCTTC
TRBV5-1	-	TRBJ2-1	TRBD2	CASTPRLAGGNNEQFF	TGCGCCAGCACCCCCAGGCTAGCGGGAGGAAACAATGAGCAGTTCTTC
TRBV7-9	few	TRBJ1-4	-	CASSLAQGPREKLFF	TGTGCCAGCAGCTTAGCGCAGGGGCCGAGGGAAAAACTGTTTTTT
TRBV18	-	TRBJ2-5	TRBD1	CASSPQGQLTQYF	TGTGCCAGCTCACCACAGGGACAGTTGACCCAGTACTTC
TRBV5-1	-	TRBJ1-4	-	CASSPPQGIGTNEKLFF	TGCGCCAGCAGCCCCCCCCAGGGGATCGGAACTAATGAAAAACTGTTTTTT